This passage covers 11 T cell receptor beta chains from one sample sequenced in a study of shared clonotypes between healthy human individuals (TCRdb year 2020). The library was made by the immunoSEQ multiplex PCR assay. TCRdb took this table from immuneACCESS and kept in-frame rearrangements with V and J called. Such tables lack part of the clones; where checked against another copy, unresolved V genes explain under half of the gap, and the rest is unexplained. The sample table lists some 2,000,000 clones, 95% of them with a count of one. More than 0.1% of the sample goes to the ten largest clones. Material for sequencing was naive CD4+ T cells sorted from blood. According to the study, the label for this sample's cell subset or site signals: CD45RA+ positively selected. The receptors derive from a man aged 18 to 29 in good health.

The chain uses TRBV7-8 and TRBJ2-4; D is unclear. V was trimmed by 5 bases and J by 1 base, leaving 12 bases between them. The CDR3 is made up of 15 amino acids. CDR1 SGHVS and CDR2 FQNEAQ come from the germline V gene. CDR3 DNA sequence: TGTGCCAGCAGCCCCCGCGTGACGGCCAAAAACATTCAGTACTTC. Translating it yields CASSPRVTAKNIQYF. Using reference TRBV7-8 and TRBJ2-4 for the parts outside the CDR3, the full variable domain is GAGVSQSPRYKVAKRGQDVALRCDPISGHVSLFWYQQALGQGPEFLTYFQNEAQLDKSGLPSDRFFAERPEGSVSTLKIQRTQQEDSAVYLCASSPRVTAKNIQYFGAGTRLSVL.

The chain has TRBV5-1 and TRBJ2-7; D call uncertain. V was cut by 2 bases and J by 7 bases, with 13 bases left in between. Germline CDR1 reads SGHRS; CDR2 reads YFSETQ. The CDR3 loop spans 13 amino acids. CDR3 protein: CASSLGPIREQYF. The CDR3 nucleotides are TGCGCCAGCAGCTTAGGGCCCATCAGGGAGCAGTACTTC.

This sequence joins TRBV19 and TRBJ1-2; 7 nucleotides line up with TRBD1. There are 13 residues in the CDR3. The germline gives CDR1 LNHDA, CDR2 SQIVND (reference sequence). J gave up 7 bases and V 4 bases, and 6 bases lay outside the gene matches. The CDR3 DNA sequence: TGTGCCAGTAGTAGGCGGACAGGACCTGGCTACACCTTC. Translation gives CASSRRTGPGYTF.

The chain has TRBV5-1 and TRBJ2-5, with D maybe TRBD1 (5 bases). Germline loops: CDR1 SGHRS, CDR2 YFSETQ. V dropped 2 bases and J dropped 2 bases, with 13 bases sitting between them. This CDR3 has 15 amino acids. The CDR3 bases are TGCGCCAGCAGCTTCTCGGCGACAGAGCAAGAGACCCAGTACTTC. Encoded protein: CASSFSATEQETQYF.

V gene TRBV7-2 combines with J gene TRBJ1-2; D is uncertain. The length of the CDR3 is 15 residues. Germline CDR1 and CDR2: SGHTA and FQGNSA. The germline V and J ends were trimmed by 1 base and 2 bases, with 11 bases remaining between them. CDR3 DNA sequence: TGTGCCAGCAGCTTAGTCGGCCTCTCCAACTATGGCTACACCTTC. Protein product: CASSLVGLSNYGYTF.

V and J are TRBV25-1 and TRBJ2-1, with 13 bases fitting TRBD2. Germline CDR1 is MGHDK and CDR2 is SYGVNS. The CDR3 contains 16 residues. Trimming cost V 4 bases and J 5 bases; bases outside gene matches: 5. The CDR3 loop is CASSGSGTSGNNEQFF. CDR3 coding DNA: TGTGCCAGCAGTGGTTCCGGGACTAGCGGGAACAATGAGCAGTTCTTC.

In regard to this clone: Other DNA sequences within the sample encode an identical CDR3. V and J are TRBV5-1 and TRBJ2-5, with 11 positions matching TRBD1. From germline, CDR1 is SGHRS and CDR2 YFSETQ. This CDR3 has 14 residues. J gave up 4 bases and V 5 bases, and 4 bases lay outside the gene matches. The DNA for the CDR3 is TGCGCCAGCAGTCGGACAGGGGGCGTAGAGACCCAGTACTTC. This translates into CASSRTGGVETQYF. Full variable domain (outside the CDR3, taken from reference TRBV5-1 and TRBJ2-5): KAGVTQTPRYLIKTRGQQVTLSCSPISGHRSVSWYQQTPGQGLQFLFEYFSETQRNKGNFPGRFSGRQFSNSRSEMNVSTLELGDSALYLCASSRTGGVETQYFGPGTRLLVL.

This chain joins TRBV5-1 and TRBJ2-3; 8 nucleotides match TRBD1. CDR1 and CDR2 (germline): SGHRS, YFSETQ. The CDR3 runs to 15 residues. The V and J ends lost 6 bases and 3 bases, in that order; junction bases with no gene match: 9. This CDR3 is CASNRGQATTDTQYF. The CDR3 region has the DNA TGCGCCAGCAACCGGGGACAGGCGACGACAGATACGCAGTATTTT.

This chain uses TRBV10-3 with TRBJ1-4; D ambiguous. Trimming removed 6 bases at V and 0 bases at J, with 11 bases between. Germline lookup yields CDR1 ENHRY and CDR2 SYGVKD. The CDR3 spans 15 residues. CDR3 protein: CAIRADGATNEKLFF. For the CDR3, the DNA is TGTGCCATCAGGGCGGACGGTGCAACTAATGAAAAACTGTTTTTT.

The rearrangement joins TRBV19 to TRBJ2-2; 14 bases agree with TRBD2. The length of the CDR3 is 16 residues. The V and J ends lost 3 bases and 7 bases, in that order; junction bases with no gene match: 4. Germline V gene lookup returns CDR1 LNHDA and CDR2 SQIVND (reference sequence). Here the CDR3 reads CASSIWTSGRFGELFF. The CDR3 coding sequence is TGTGCCAGTAGTATTTGGACTAGCGGGAGGTTCGGGGAGCTGTTTTTT.

This chain connects TRBV2 to TRBJ1-3; 7 positions agree with TRBD1. The junction had 11 bases not matched to a gene; V was cut back by 10 bases and J by 2 bases. This CDR3 region has 15 residues. CDR1 is SNHLY, CDR2 FYNNEI, per germline. In nucleotides, the CDR3 is TGTGCCACCAGGGGGGGGATAGTAACTGGAAACACCATATATTTT. Translating gives CATRGGIVTGNTIYF.